This T cell receptor beta chain was obtained from a study of blood T cell repertoires in COVID-19. About the study: Donors in the United States, Italy and Spain gave samples during acute or convalescent COVID-19.

Clones were sequenced by immunoSEQ multiplex PCR, and TCRdb holds only the in-frame ones, with some missing. The sample carries some 210,000 clones, around 80% recorded once. This CDR3 spans 15 amino acids. CDR1 is SGHAT and CDR2 is FQNNGV in the germline V gene. The V end lost 3 bases, the J end lost 10 bases, and 19 bases lay between the germline ends. Sequencing used peripheral blood. The chain uses TRBV11-2 and TRBJ2-1; tentative D call: TRBD1 (6 bases). This clonotype was sampled from a human donor in a cohort sampled during active COVID-19. CDR3 nucleotide sequence: TGTGCCAGCAGCTTCTCAGGGGCCTCAGCCCGAGAGCAGTTCTTC. Residues: CASSFSGASAREQFF.